This T cell receptor (beta chain) was identified during a study of response to subunit inactivated influenza vaccine. One entry per CDR3 protein, called by TCRdb with MiXCR from the RT-PCR reads. The sample has hundreds of thousands of distinct CDR3 sequences; 21% are singletons. General observations from the study: With each seasonal influenza vaccination, the authors suggested, few new T cells are recruited.

CDR1 and CDR2 (germline): ENHRY, SYGVKD. The germline V and J ends were trimmed by 5 bases and 8 bases, with 9 bases remaining between them. CDR3 length: 11 amino acids. At least ten counts were recorded for this clonotype. Antigen: not known. This rearrangement joins TRBV10-3 to TRBJ1-2; D is unclear. This TCR was recovered from a man between 50 and 69 years old who received an inactivated influenza vaccine. Here the sequenced sample was PBMCs from blood, taken 21 months after vaccination. The CDR3 DNA reads TGTGCCATCAGTAACTCTGGCGGCTACACCTTC. The encoded protein is CAISNSGGYTF.